This T cell receptor (beta chain) was captured by sequencing in a study of Ad26.COV2.S vaccination and SARS-CoV-2 variants. Study-wide context: Enrolled in COV1001, the donor was in the Ad26.COV2.S trial arm, which received the vaccine. General study points: Ad26.COV2.S recipients had broader spike-specific TCRs (P = 0.0014).

Measured with immunoSEQ multiplex PCR; TCRdb has only the in-frame clones, and not every one. The data show nearly 400,000 clones, 75% to 90% seen once. Of note for this clone: Its matching antigen is unknown.

Germline V lookup: CDR1 LGHNA, CDR2 YSLEER. V was clipped by 1 base and J by 6 bases, with 7 bases between them. The CDR3 is 12 amino acids. The treatment is: around 19 received Ad26.COV2.S at low or high dose, single or two shots; about 5 received placebo; per-sample allocation not given. Sampling took place 63 days after the first vaccine or placebo injection. Ad26.COV2.S expressed prefusion-stabilized spike from the original Wuhan strain. The rearrangement uses TRBV4-3 and TRBJ2-7; D may be TRBD1 (6 bases). Source: peripheral blood, taken in a trial of Ad26.COV2.S vaccine versus placebo. This clonotype was obtained from a person aged 18-60 years who received the Ad26.COV2.S COVID-19 vaccine or a placebo. CDR3 loop: CASSQGGGEQYF. In DNA form, the CDR3 reads TGCGCCAGCAGCCAAGGAGGGGGCGAGCAGTACTTC.